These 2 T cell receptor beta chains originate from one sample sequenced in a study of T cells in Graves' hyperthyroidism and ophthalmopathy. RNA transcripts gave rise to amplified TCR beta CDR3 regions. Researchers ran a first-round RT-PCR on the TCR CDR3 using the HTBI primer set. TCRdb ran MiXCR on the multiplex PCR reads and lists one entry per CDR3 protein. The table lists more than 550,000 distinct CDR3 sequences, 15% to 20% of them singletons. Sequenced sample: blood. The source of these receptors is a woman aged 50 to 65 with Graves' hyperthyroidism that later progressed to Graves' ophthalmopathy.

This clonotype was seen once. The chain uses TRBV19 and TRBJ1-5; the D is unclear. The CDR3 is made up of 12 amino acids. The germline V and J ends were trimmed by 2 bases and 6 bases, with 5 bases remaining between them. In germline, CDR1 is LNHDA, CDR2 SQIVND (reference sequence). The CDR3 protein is CASSIFGQPQHF. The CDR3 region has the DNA TGTGCCAGTAGTATATTCGGTCAGCCCCAGCATTTT.

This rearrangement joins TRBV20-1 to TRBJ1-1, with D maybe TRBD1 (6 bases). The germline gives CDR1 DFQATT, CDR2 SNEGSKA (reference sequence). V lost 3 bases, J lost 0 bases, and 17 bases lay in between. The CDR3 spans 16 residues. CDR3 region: CSASPIRRGVNTEAFF. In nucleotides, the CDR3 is TGCAGTGCTAGCCCAATTAGAAGGGGGGTGAACACTGAAGCTTTCTTT.